This TCR beta chain was identified during a study of T cell changes during pregnancy in multiple sclerosis. Trimming stripped 3 bases from V and 11 bases from J, with 16 bases between. This CDR3 region has 13 residues. Looked up from germline, CDR1 is SEHNR and CDR2 is FQNEAQ (reference sequence). Sequencing used immunoSEQ multiplex PCR; TCRdb keeps in-frame clones, though not all of them. The sample records tens of thousands of clones, approximately 91% being singletons. This clonotype was sampled from a female donor with multiple sclerosis, enrolled in a pregnancy study. Sequencing was performed on CD4+ T cells from peripheral blood mononuclear cells, taken in the second trimester of pregnancy. J is TRBJ1-1 and V is TRBV7-9; D ambiguous. DNA for the CDR3: TGTGCCAGCAGCTTTGAAGATATCCCGCGGGCTTTCTTT. As protein: CASSFEDIPRAFF.